This T cell receptor beta chain appears in the sequencing data of a study of blood T cell repertoires in COVID-19. Using immunoSEQ multiplex PCR, the repertoire was profiled, and TCRdb retains in-frame clones only, with some absent. The sample lists 90,000 to 100,000 clones, about 83% occurring once. Germline values: CDR1 MNHEY, CDR2 SVGAGI. The CDR3 has 14 residues. The V end was cut by 0 bases, the J end by 7 bases, with 10 bases between. This TCR came from a woman aged 55 to 70 with COVID-19, enrolled during active disease. The sample was peripheral blood. V and J are TRBV6-5 and TRBJ2-1, with D possibly matching TRBD1 (6 bases). This CDR3 reads CASSYSTGRNEQFF. The CDR3 DNA reads TGTGCCAGCAGTTACTCGACAGGACGGAATGAGCAGTTCTTC.